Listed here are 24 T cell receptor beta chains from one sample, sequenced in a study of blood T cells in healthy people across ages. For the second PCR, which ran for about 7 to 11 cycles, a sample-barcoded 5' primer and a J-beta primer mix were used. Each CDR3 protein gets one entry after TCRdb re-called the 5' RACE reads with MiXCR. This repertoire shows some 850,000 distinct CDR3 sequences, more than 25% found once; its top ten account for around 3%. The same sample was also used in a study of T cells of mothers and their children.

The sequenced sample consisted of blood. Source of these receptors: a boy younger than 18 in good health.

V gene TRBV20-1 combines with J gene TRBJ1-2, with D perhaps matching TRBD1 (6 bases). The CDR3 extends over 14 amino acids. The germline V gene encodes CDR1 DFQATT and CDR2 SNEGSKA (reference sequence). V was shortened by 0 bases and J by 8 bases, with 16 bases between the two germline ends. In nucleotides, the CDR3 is TGCAGTGCTAGAGATGCAGGGGCCTTTGAAGGCTACACCTTC. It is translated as CSARDAGAFEGYTF.

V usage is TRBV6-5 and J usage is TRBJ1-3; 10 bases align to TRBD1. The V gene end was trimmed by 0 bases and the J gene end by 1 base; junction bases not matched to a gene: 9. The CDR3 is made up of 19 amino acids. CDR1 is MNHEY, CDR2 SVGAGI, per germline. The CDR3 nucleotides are TGTGCCAGCAGTTACTCCAGACAGGGGGCATTTCGGTCTGGAAACACCATATATTTT. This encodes CASSYSRQGAFRSGNTIYF.

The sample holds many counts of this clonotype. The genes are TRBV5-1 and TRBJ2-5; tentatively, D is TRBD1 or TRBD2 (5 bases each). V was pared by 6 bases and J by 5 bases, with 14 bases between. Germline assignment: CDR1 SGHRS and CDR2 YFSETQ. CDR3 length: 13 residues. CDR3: CASKPGARETQYF. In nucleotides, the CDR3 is TGCGCCAGCAAGCCCGGGGCCCGGGAGACCCAGTACTTC.

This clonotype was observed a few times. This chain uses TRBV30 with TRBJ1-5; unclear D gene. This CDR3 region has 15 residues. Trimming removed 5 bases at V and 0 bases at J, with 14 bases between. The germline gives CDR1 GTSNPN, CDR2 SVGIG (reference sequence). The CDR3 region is CAWAPVGSSNQPQHF. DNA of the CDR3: TGTGCCTGGGCCCCTGTGGGATCTAGCAATCAGCCCCAGCATTTT.

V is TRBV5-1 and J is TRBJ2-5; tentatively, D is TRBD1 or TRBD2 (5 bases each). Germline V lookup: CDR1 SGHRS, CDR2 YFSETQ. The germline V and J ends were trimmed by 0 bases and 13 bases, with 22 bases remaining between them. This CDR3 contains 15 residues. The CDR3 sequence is CASSLASRDAVGSYF. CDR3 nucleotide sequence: TGCGCCAGCAGCTTGGCCAGCCGGGACGCGGTGGGTTCGTACTTC.

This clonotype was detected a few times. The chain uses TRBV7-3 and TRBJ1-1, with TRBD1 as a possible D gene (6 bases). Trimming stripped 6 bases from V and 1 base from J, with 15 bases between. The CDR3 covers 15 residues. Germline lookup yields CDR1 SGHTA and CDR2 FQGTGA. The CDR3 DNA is TGTGCCAGCAGGGCCGCCGGGACACCGAACACTGAAGCTTTCTTT. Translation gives CASRAAGTPNTEAFF.

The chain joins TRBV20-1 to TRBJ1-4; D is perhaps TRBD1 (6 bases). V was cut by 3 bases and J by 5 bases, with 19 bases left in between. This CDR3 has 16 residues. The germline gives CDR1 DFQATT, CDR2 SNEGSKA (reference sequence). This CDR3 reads CSARVDRPRLNEKLFF. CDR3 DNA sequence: TGCAGTGCTAGGGTTGACAGGCCCCGCTTAAATGAAAAACTGTTTTTT.

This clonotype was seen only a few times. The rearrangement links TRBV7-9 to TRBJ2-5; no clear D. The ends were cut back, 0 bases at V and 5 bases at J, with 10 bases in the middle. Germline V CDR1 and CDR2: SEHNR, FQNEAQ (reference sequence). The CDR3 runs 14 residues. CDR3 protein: CASSLAGRFETQYF. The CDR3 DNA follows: TGTGCCAGCAGCTTAGCCGGGCGGTTTGAGACCCAGTACTTC.

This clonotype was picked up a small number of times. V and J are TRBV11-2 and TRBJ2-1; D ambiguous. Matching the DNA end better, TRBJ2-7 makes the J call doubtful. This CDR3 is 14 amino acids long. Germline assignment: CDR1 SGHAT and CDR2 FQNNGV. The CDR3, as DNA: TGTGCCAGCAGCTTAAACATCCCCTCCTACGAGCAGTACTTC. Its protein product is CASSLNIPSYEQYF.

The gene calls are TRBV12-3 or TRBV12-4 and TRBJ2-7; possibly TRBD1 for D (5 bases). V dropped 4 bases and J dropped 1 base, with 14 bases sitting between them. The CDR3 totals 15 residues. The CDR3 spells CASSSDSRYSYEQYF. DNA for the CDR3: TGTGCCAGCAGTTCCGACAGCCGCTATTCCTACGAGCAGTACTTC.

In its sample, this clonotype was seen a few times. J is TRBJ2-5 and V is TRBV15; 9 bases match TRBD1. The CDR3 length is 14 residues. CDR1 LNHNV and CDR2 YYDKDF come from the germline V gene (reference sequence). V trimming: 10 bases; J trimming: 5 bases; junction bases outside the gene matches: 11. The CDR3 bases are TGTGCCATCGGACAGGGGCTTGTTAGGGAGACCCAGTACTTC. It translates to CAIGQGLVRETQYF.

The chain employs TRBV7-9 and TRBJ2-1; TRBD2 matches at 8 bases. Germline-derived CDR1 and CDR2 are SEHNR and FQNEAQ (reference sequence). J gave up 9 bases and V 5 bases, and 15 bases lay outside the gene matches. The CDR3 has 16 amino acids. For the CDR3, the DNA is TGTGCCAGCAGCCGCCCCCCCGCAGCGGGGGTAAGTGAGCAGTTCTTC. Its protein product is CASSRPPAAGVSEQFF.

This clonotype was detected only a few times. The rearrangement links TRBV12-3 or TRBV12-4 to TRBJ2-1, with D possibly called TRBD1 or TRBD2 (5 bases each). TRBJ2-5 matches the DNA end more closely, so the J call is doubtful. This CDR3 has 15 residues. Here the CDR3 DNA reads TGTGCCAGCAGTTCGTTTGCGGGCAGGGAAGAGACCCAGTACTTC. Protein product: CASSSFAGREETQYF.

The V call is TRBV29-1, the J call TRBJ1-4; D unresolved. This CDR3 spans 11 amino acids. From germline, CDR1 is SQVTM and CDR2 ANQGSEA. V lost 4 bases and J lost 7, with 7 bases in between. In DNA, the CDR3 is TGCAGCGTTGCCGTGGGTGAAAAACTGTTTTTT. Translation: CSVAVGEKLFF.

The DNA for the CDR3 is TGTGCCAGCAGCAGGGGGACAGGGAACCCCTACGAGCAGTACTTC. It yields the protein CASSRGTGNPYEQYF. The chain joins TRBV7-9 to TRBJ2-7, with TRBD1 matching 9 bases. The CDR3 is 15 residues long. Germline CDR1 SEHNR, CDR2 FQNEAQ (reference sequence). Trimming cost V 5 bases and J 2 bases; bases outside gene matches: 7.

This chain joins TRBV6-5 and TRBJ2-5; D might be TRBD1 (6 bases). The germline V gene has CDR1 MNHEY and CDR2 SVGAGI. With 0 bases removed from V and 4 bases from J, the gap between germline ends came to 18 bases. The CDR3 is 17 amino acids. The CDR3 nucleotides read TGTGCCAGCAGTTACTCCTCCTCACAGGGATTCCCAGAGACCCAGTACTTC. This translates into CASSYSSSQGFPETQYF.

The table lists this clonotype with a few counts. The CDR3 DNA follows: TGCGCCAGCAGCCTTCGGCGGGGGATTCATGAAAAACTGTTTTTT. Its translation: CASSLRRGIHEKLFF. This chain connects TRBV5-1 to TRBJ1-4, with a weak D call TRBD1 (5 bases). The V and J ends lost 4 bases and 6 bases respectively, with 16 bases between them. CDR3 size: 15 residues. The germline gives CDR1 SGHRS, CDR2 YFSETQ.

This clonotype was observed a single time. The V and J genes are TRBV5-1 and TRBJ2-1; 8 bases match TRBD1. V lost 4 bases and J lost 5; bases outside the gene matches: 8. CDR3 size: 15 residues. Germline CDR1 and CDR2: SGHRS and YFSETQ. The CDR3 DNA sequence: TGCGCCAGCAGCCTGTTGGGACAGGAAAACAATGAGCAGTTCTTC. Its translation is CASSLLGQENNEQFF.

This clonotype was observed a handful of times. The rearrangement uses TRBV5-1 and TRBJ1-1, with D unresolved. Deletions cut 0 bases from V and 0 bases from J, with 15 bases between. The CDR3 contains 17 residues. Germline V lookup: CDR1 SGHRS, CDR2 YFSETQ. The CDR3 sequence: CASSLDSTIRMNTEAFF. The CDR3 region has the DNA TGCGCCAGCAGCTTGGACAGCACGATCCGGATGAACACTGAAGCTTTCTTT.

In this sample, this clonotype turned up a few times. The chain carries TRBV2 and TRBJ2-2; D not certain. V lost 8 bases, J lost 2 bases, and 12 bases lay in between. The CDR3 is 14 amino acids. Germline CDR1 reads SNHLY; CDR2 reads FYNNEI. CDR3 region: CASASQVNTGELFF. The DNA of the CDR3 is TGTGCCAGCGCCAGCCAGGTTAACACCGGGGAGCTGTTTTTT.

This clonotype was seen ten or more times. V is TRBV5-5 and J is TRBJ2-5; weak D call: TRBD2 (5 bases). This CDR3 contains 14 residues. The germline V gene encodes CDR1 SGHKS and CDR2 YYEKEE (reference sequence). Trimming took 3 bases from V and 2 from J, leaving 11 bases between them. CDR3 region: CASSSLRGQETQYF. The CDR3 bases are TGTGCCAGCAGCTCGCTTCGGGGACAAGAGACCCAGTACTTC.

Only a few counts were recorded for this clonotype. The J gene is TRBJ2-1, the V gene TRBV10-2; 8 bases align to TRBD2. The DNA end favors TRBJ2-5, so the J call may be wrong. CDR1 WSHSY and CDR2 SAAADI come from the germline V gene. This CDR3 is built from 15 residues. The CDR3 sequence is CASSEVAGLGETQYF. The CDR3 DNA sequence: TGCGCCAGCAGTGAGGTAGCGGGGCTCGGAGAGACCCAGTACTTC.

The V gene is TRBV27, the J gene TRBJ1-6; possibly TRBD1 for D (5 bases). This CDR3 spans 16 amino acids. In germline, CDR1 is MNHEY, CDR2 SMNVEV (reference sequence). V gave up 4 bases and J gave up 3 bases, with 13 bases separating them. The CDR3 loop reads CASSSNIRGYNSPLHF. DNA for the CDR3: TGTGCCAGCAGTTCCAACATTAGGGGCTATAATTCACCCCTCCACTTT.

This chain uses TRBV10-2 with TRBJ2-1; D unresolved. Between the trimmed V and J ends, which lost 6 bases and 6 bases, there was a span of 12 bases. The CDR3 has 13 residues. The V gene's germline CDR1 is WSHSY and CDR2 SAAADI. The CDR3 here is CASRMLGLNEQFF. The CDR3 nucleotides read TGCGCCAGCAGGATGTTAGGGCTCAATGAGCAGTTCTTC.